A single sample is the source of the 5 T cell receptor beta chains below, sequenced in a study of blood T cell repertoires in COVID-19. Clones were sequenced by immunoSEQ multiplex PCR, and TCRdb holds only the in-frame ones, with some missing. The sample has more than 250,000 clones; roughly 82% are singletons. Sequencing was carried out using peripheral blood. Source of these receptors: a woman in her fifties or sixties with acute or convalescent COVID-19.

V and J are TRBV19 and TRBJ1-4; maybe TRBD1 (5 bases). V dropped 8 bases and J dropped 4 bases, with 17 bases sitting between them. The CDR3 contains 15 residues. Germline values: CDR1 LNHDA, CDR2 SQIVND (reference sequence). CDR3 region: CASRGTGTLNEKLFF. CDR3 DNA: TGTGCCAGTCGGGGGACCGGGACTCTTAATGAAAAACTGTTTTTT.

Concerning this clone: The junction departs from the called germline gene at one end, perhaps through a read error. The CDR3 DNA follows: TGTGCTAGCAGCTTATCCGGGACACTCCAAGAGACCCAGTACTTC. It translates to CASSLSGTLQETQYF. The chain recombines TRBV7-7 with TRBJ2-5, with D perhaps matching TRBD1 (6 bases). There are 15 residues in the CDR3. Germline CDR1 and CDR2: SSHAT and FNYEAQ (reference sequence).

This clone was found a few times. CDR3 protein: CASSYGQIYGYTF. Written as DNA, the CDR3 is TGTGCCAGCAGTTACGGACAGATCTATGGCTACACCTTC. V gene TRBV6-6 combines with J gene TRBJ1-2; possibly TRBD1 for D (6 bases). Germline lookup yields CDR1 MNHNY and CDR2 SVGAGI (reference sequence). The CDR3 loop spans 13 amino acids. V lost 2 bases and J lost 4, with 8 bases in between.

The chain combines TRBV27 with TRBJ1-2; 10 bases line up with TRBD1. J was trimmed by 2 bases and V by 5 bases; bases with no gene match: 5. CDR1 is MNHEY and CDR2 is SMNVEV in the germline V gene (reference sequence). The CDR3 length is 15 residues. The chain's CDR3 is CASSTWDRGNYGYTF. The CDR3 DNA is TGTGCCAGCAGTACCTGGGACAGGGGCAACTATGGCTACACCTTC.

This chain links TRBV6-5 with TRBJ2-7; perhaps TRBD2 as D (5 bases). Germline CDR1 and CDR2: MNHEY and SVGAGI. V was cut by 7 bases and J by 1 base, with 14 bases left in between. The CDR3 is 14 residues long. CDR3 sequence reads: CASKPLGISYEQYF. In DNA form, the CDR3 reads TGTGCCAGCAAACCTCTCGGGATTTCCTACGAGCAGTACTTC.